This TCR beta chain appears in the sequencing data of a study of human T cells and chemical hapten exposure. Study as a whole: A mostly female patient group had alopecia areata, totalis or universalis.

General study results and limits: Versus controls, significantly more large CDR3 similarity clusters arose from expanded TCRs.

MiXCR, run by TCRdb on the RACE reads, gives a single entry per CDR3 protein. The table has nearly 110,000 distinct CDR3 sequences, roughly 12% seen once; the top ten hold 1.6%. Time point: pre-sensitization, week 0. The treatment denotes: therapeutic diphenylcyclopropenone sensitization with weekly scalp DPC. On this clonotype itself: No antigen is known for it.

Trimming cost V 3 bases and J 0 bases; bases outside gene matches: 13. The CDR3 is 19 amino acids. Germline assignment: CDR1 MDHEN and CDR2 SYDVKM. This chain connects TRBV28 to TRBJ2-7; 11 bases are a match to TRBD1. The sequences come from whole blood, collected in connection with sensitization to the hapten diphenylcyclopropenone (DPC). This receptor was identified in a woman aged 45-65 years with alopecia areata. Some clones in this sample may be carry-over from other donors' samples. CDR3 bases: TGTGCCAGCAGTTTCGCAGTGGGACAGGGGGATACTTACTCCTACGAGCAGTACTTC. Translated, it gives CASSFAVGQGDTYSYEQYF.